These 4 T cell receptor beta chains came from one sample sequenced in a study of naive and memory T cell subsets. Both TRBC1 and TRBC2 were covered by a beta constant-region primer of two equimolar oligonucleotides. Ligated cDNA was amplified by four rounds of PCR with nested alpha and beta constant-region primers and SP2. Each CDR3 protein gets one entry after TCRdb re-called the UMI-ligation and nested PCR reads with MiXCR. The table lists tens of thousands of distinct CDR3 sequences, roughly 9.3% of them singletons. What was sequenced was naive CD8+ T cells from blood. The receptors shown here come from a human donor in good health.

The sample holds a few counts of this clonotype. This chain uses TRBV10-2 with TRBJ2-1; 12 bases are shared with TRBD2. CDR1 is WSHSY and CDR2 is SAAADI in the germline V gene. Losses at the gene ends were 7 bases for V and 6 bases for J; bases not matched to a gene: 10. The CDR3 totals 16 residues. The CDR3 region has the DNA TGCGCCAGCACCCCCATGACTAGCGGGAGTCCCAATGAGCAGTTCTTC. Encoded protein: CASTPMTSGSPNEQFF.

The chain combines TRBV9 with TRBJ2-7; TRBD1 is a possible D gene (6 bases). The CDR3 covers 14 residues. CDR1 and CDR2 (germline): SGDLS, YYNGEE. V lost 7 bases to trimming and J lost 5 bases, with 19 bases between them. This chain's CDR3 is CASGSEGGWHEQYF. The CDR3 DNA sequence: TGTGCCAGCGGGAGTGAAGGGGGATGGCACGAGCAGTACTTC.

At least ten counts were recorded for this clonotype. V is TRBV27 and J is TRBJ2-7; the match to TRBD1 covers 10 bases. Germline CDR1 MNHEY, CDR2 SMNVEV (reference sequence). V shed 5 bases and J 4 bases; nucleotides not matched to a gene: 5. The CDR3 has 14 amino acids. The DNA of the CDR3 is TGTGCCAGCAGTCAAGGGGGACAGGGGTACGAGCAGTACTTC. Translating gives CASSQGGQGYEQYF.

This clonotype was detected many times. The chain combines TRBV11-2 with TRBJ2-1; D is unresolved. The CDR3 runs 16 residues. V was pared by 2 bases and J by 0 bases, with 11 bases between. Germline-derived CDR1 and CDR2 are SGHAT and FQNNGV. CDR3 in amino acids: CASSLKWGSSYNEQFF. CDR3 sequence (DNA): TGTGCCAGCAGCTTAAAATGGGGTAGCTCCTACAATGAGCAGTTCTTC. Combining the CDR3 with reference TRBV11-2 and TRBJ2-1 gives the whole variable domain EAGVAQSPRYKIIEKRQSVAFWCNPISGHATLYWYQQILGQGPKLLIQFQNNGVVDDSQLPKDRFSAERLKGVDSTLKIQPAKLEDSAVYLCASSLKWGSSYNEQFFGPGTRLTVL.